This T cell receptor beta chain was captured by sequencing in a study of T-cell memory formation after mild COVID-19. Study background: The two donors had largely donor-specific TCR clusters. General study findings and limits: Later expanders leaned CD4+, whereas clones that contracted between day 15 and 85 were balanced CD4/CD8. Whether day 37 second-wave clones are SARS-CoV-2-specific was not confirmed. Among contracting clones, CD4+ were mainly CM/EM and CD8+ enriched in EMRA.

The length of the CDR3 is 14 residues. Trimming shortened V by 2 bases and J by 7 bases, and 11 bases separated the two germline ends. Germline lookup yields CDR1 KGHSH and CDR2 LQKENI. TCRdb fed the 5' RACE reads into MiXCR, producing one record per CDR3 protein. This sample has approximately 200,000 distinct CDR3 sequences, with roughly 16% found just once. The table lists this clonotype with a few counts. The antigen remains undetermined. This clonotype was obtained from an adult woman who had mild COVID-19 (a few samples of this study predate the infection). Cell type and time point are not known. The chain recombines TRBV18 with TRBJ2-2; D is possibly TRBD2 (6 bases). Material: PBMCs or a T cell subset sorted from them (not recorded which). CDR3 in amino acids: CASSPIFGSGELFF. The CDR3 DNA reads as TGTGCCAGCTCACCAATATTCGGGAGCGGGGAGCTGTTTTTT.